This entry lists 9 T cell receptor beta chains sequenced from one sample in a study of T cells in Graves' hyperthyroidism and ophthalmopathy. The CDR3 regions of TCR beta were amplified from RNA transcripts. The TCR CDR3 first-round RT-PCR relied on the HTBI primer set. Each CDR3 protein is one row after TCRdb ran MiXCR on the multiplex PCR reads. Here the sample spans 450,000 to 650,000 distinct CDR3 sequences, 13% to 15% being singletons. The source material was blood. The receptors originated from a woman between 18 and 30 years old with Graves' ophthalmopathy.

In regard to this clonotype: A much larger clone lies a single base off, so this may be a read error. The rearrangement joins TRBV3-1 to TRBJ2-1, with TRBD2 matching over 13 bases. Germline CDR1 reads LGHDT; CDR2 reads YNNKEL (reference sequence). This CDR3 comprises 17 residues. The CDR3 is CASTQDRTSGGPYKWFF. The CDR3 DNA is TGTGCCAGCACCCAAGATAGGACTAGCGGGGGACCCTACAAGTGGTTCTTC.

This chain connects TRBV6-2 or TRBV6-3 to TRBJ2-1, with D possibly matching TRBD2 (5 bases). The CDR3 loop spans 13 amino acids. Germline V gene sequence: CDR1 MNHEY, CDR2 SVGEGT. Trimming removed 3 bases at V and 7 bases at J, with 10 bases between. The CDR3 protein is CASSYLGGNEQFF. Written as DNA, the CDR3 is TGTGCCAGCAGTTATTTAGGCGGGAATGAGCAGTTCTTC.

The gene calls are TRBV20-1 and TRBJ2-7, with D tentatively TRBD2 (6 bases). Germline V gene sequence: CDR1 DFQATT, CDR2 SNEGSKA (reference sequence). CDR3 length: 14 residues. The V end lost 4 bases, the J end lost 0 bases, and 13 bases lay between the germline ends. In DNA form, the CDR3 reads TGCAGTGCTACCTGGGGCGGGAACTCCTACGAGCAGTACTTC. Translating gives CSATWGGNSYEQYF.

This clonotype has a count of ten or more. V and J are TRBV11-3 and TRBJ2-3, with 7 bases lining up with TRBD2. V dropped 5 bases and J dropped 5; count of bases not matched to a gene: 7. Per the germline V gene, CDR1 is SGHNT and CDR2 is YENEEA. The CDR3 runs to 14 residues. The CDR3 DNA reads as TGTGCCAGCAGCCCGGCGGGAGTGGGAGATACGCAGTATTTT. Protein sequence: CASSPAGVGDTQYF.

This clonotype has ten or more counts. The V gene is TRBV5-1, the J gene TRBJ1-1; D is unclear. Trimming cost V 2 bases and J 6 bases, with 17 bases left between them. Germline CDR1 and CDR2: SGHRS and YFSETQ. There are 15 residues in the CDR3. Written as DNA, the CDR3 is TGCGCCAGCAGCTTAGTGGCGGGCTTGAGCGCTGAAGCTTTCTTT. Translation gives CASSLVAGLSAEAFF.

This clonotype was picked up a small number of times. This chain links TRBV4-2 with TRBJ1-3; 8 nucleotides align to TRBD1. The ends lost 0 bases at V and 4 bases at J; junction bases unmatched: 8. CDR1 is LGHNA, CDR2 YNFKEQ, per germline. The CDR3 runs to 17 residues. CDR3 sequence: CASSQDRGGQGGNTIYF. As DNA, the CDR3 is TGTGCCAGCAGCCAAGATCGCGGAGGACAGGGAGGAAACACCATATATTTT.

This clonotype was seen only a few times. This chain connects TRBV12-3 or TRBV12-4 to TRBJ2-1; TRBD1 matches at 8 bases. This CDR3 spans 13 amino acids. With 8 bases clipped from V and 2 bases from J, the junction kept 2 bases outside the gene matches. The CDR3 nucleotides are TGTGCCAGCCTACAGGGGGCCTACAATGAGCAGTTCTTC. Translation gives CASLQGAYNEQFF.

In this sample, this clonotype turned up many times. V usage is TRBV6-6 and J usage is TRBJ2-7, with a weak D call TRBD1 (8 bases). V lost 0 bases, J lost 3 bases, and 12 bases lay in between. CDR1 is MNHNY, CDR2 SVGAGI, per germline (reference sequence). The CDR3 is made up of 15 amino acids. CDR3 in amino acids: CASSYSAGQVYEQYF. CDR3 nucleotide sequence: TGTGCCAGCAGTTACTCAGCGGGACAGGTCTACGAGCAGTACTTC.

The table lists this clonotype with many counts. This rearrangement joins TRBV13 to TRBJ2-5; either TRBD1 or TRBD2 may fit D (5 bases each). The CDR3 length is 12 residues. V lost 4 bases and J 11 bases, leaving 14 bases between the germline ends. CDR1 and CDR2 (germline): PRHDT, FYEKMQ (reference sequence). The CDR3 here is CASSWGPGFQYF. The CDR3 DNA reads as TGTGCCAGCAGCTGGGGACCTGGGTTTCAGTACTTC.